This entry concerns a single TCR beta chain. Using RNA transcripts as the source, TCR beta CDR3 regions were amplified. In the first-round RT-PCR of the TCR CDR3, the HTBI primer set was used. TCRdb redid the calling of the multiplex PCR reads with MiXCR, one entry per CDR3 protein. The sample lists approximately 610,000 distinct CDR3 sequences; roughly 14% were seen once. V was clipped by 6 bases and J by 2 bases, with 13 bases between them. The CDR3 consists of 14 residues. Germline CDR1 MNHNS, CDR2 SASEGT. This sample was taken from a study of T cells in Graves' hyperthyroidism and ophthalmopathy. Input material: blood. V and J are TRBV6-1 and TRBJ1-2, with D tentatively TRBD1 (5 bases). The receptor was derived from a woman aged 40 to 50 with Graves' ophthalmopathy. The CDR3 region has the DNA TGTGCCAGCAGATCACGGGGACGGAACTATGGCTACACCTTC. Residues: CASRSRGRNYGYTF.